This T cell receptor (beta chain) was identified during a study of cytomegalovirus exposure and HLA in healthy donors. The table lists this clone with a few counts. This likely traces to a read error, being one base from a far larger clone. PCR used 60 Vbeta primers and 13 Jbeta primers. Measured with immunoSEQ multiplex PCR; TCRdb has only the in-frame clones, and not every one. The sample carries over 150,000 clones, over 70% recorded once. The V gene's germline CDR1 is SGDLS and CDR2 YYNGEE. The CDR3 runs 15 residues. The clonotype comes from a man aged 30-40 years in good health and CMV-seropositive. The sample comprised PBMCs. The rearrangement links TRBV9 to TRBJ2-3; 7 bases align to TRBD1. This chain's CDR3 is CASSAHRDSLDTHYF. The CDR3 DNA is TGTGCCAGCAGCGCCCATCGGGACAGCCTTGATACGCACTATTTT.